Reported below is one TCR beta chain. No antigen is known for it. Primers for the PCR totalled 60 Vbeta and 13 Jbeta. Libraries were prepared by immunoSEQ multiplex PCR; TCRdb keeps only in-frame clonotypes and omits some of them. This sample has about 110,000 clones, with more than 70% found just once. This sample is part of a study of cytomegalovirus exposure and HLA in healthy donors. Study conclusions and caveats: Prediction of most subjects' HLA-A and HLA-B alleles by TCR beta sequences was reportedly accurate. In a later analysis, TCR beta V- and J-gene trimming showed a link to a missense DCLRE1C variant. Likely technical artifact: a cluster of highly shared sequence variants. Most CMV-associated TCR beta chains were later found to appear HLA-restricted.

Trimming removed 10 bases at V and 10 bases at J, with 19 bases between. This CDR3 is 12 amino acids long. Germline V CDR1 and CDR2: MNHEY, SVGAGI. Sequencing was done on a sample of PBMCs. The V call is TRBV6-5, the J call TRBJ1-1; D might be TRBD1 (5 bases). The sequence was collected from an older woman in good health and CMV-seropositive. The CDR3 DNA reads TGTGCCACCTCCTTGGGGGGAAGGCTAGCTTTCTTT. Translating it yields CATSLGGRLAFF.